This T cell receptor beta chain came from a study of T cell clones after liver transplantation. Whole-study results and caveats: Small, mixed patient groups and varying post-transplant times limit these conclusions.

Method: immunoSEQ multiplex PCR; TCRdb's copy keeps in-frame clones and lacks some. The sample lists approximately 75,000 clones; 80% were seen once. Germline trimming cut 0 bases from V and 1 base from J; bases unmatched to any gene: 0. Germline CDR1 and CDR2: KGHSH and LQKENI. The CDR3 totals 16 residues. As concerns this clone: Its antigen is not identified.

The material was CD4+ T cells from blood, obtained 12 months after liver transplant. The chain employs TRBV18 and TRBJ2-1; 10 positions agree with TRBD1. The clonotype originates from a human patient who received a liver transplant. Some T cells may be graft donor cells. The CDR3 spells CASSPPGQGSYNEQFF. CDR3 coding DNA: TGTGCCAGCTCACCACCGGGACAGGGGTCCTACAATGAGCAGTTCTTC.